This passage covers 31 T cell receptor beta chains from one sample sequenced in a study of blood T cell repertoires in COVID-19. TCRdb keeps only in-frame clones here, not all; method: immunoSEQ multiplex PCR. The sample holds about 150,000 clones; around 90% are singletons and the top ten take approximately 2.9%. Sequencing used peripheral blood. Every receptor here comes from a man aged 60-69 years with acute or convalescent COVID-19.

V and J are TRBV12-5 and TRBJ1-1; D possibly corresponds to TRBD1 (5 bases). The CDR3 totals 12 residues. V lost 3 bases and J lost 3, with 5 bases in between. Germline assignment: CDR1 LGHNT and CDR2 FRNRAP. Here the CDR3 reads CASGFRDTEAFF. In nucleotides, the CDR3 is TGTGCTAGTGGTTTCAGGGACACTGAAGCTTTCTTT.

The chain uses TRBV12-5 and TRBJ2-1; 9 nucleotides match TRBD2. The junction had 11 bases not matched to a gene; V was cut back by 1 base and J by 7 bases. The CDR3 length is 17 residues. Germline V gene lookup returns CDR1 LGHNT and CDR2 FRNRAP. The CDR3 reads CASGLARAGGPLNEQFF. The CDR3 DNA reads TGTGCTAGTGGTTTGGCGAGAGCGGGGGGTCCCCTTAATGAGCAGTTCTTC.

The CDR3 bases are TGTGCCAGCAGCTTTACTGGAGCCGGAAACACCATATATTTT. It codes for CASSFTGAGNTIYF. The rearrangement joins TRBV5-5 to TRBJ1-3; no reliable D call. There are 14 residues in the CDR3. With 2 bases removed from V and 4 bases from J, the gap between germline ends came to 10 bases. The germline CDR1 and CDR2 sequences are SGHKS and YYEKEE (reference sequence).

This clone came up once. The CDR3 loop is CASSITDRYGYTF. CDR3 DNA sequence: TGTGCCAGCAGCATTACGGACAGGTATGGCTACACCTTC. The rearrangement joins TRBV5-6 to TRBJ1-2, with TRBD1 matching 7 bases. The CDR3 consists of 13 residues. Germline CDR1 SGHDT, CDR2 YYEEEE. With 4 bases clipped from V and 5 bases from J, the junction kept 5 bases outside the gene matches.

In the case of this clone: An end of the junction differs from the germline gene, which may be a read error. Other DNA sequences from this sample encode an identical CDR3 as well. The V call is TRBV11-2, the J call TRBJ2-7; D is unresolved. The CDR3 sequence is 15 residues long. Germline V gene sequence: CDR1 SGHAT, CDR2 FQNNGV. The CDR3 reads CASSFAGSSSYEQYF. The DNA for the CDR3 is TGTGCCAGCAGCTTCGCCGGGTCTTCCTCCTACGAGCAGTATTTC.

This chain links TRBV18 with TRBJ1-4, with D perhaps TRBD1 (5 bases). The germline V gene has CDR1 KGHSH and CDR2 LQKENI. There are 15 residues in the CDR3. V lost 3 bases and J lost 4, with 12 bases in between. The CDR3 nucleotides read TGTGCCAGCTCACCCTTCAGGGATGTTAATGAAAAACTGTTTTTT. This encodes CASSPFRDVNEKLFF. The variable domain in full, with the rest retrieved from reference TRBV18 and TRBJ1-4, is NAGVMQNPRHLVRRRGQEARLRCSPMKGHSHVYWYRQLPEEGLKFMVYLQKENIIDESGMPKERFSAEFPKEGPSILRIQQVVRGDSAAYFCASSPFRDVNEKLFFGSGTQLSVL.

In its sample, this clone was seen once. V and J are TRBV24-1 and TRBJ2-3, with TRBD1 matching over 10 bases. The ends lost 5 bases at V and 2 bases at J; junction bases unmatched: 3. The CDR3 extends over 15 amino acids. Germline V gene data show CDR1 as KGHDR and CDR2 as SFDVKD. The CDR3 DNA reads TGTGCCACCAGTGGGGACAGGGGTTTCACAGATACGCAGTATTTT. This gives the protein CATSGDRGFTDTQYF.

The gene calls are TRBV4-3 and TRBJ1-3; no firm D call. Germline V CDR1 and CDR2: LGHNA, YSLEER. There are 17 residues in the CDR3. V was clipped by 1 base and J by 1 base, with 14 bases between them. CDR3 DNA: TGCGCCAGCAGCCAAGTTGTCGCGGGCCTTTCTGGAAACACCATATATTTT. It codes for CASSQVVAGLSGNTIYF.

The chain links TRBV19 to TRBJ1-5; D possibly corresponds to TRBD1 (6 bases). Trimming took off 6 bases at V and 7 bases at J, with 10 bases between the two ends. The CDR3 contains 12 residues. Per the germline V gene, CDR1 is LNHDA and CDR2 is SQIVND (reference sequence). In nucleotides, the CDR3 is TGTGCCAGTAGACAGGGTACCCAGCCCCAGCATTTT. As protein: CASRQGTQPQHF.

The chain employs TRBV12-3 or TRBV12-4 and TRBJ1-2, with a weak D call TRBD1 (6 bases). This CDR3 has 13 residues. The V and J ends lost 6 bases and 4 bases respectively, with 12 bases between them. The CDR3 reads CASSHRDVYGYTF. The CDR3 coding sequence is TGTGCCAGCAGCCACAGGGACGTCTATGGCTACACCTTC.

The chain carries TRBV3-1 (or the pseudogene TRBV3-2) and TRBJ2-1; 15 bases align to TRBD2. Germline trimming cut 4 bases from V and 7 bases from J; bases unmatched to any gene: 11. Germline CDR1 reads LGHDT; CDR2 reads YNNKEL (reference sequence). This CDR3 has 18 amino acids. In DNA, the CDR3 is TGTGCCAGCAGCCGAGGACTAGCGGGGGGGTCGGTCGGAAATGAGCAGTTCTTC. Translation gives CASSRGLAGGSVGNEQFF.

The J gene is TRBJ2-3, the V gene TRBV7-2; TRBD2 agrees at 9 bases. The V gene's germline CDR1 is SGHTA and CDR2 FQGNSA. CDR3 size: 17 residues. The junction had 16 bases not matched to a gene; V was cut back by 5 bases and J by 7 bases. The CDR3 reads CASSASSGAKFRHTQYF. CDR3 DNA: TGTGCCAGCAGCGCTTCTAGCGGGGCGAAATTCCGGCATACGCAGTATTTT.

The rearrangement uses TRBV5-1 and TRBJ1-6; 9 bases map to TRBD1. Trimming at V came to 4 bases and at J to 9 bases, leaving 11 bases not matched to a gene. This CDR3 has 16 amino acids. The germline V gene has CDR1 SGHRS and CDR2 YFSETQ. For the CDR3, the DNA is TGCGCCAGCAGCCTATCCACAGGGGGCAACTCTTCACCCCTCCACTTT. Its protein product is CASSLSTGGNSSPLHF. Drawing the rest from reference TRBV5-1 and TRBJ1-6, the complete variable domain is KAGVTQTPRYLIKTRGQQVTLSCSPISGHRSVSWYQQTPGQGLQFLFEYFSETQRNKGNFPGRFSGRQFSNSRSEMNVSTLELGDSALYLCASSLSTGGNSSPLHFGNGTRLTVT.

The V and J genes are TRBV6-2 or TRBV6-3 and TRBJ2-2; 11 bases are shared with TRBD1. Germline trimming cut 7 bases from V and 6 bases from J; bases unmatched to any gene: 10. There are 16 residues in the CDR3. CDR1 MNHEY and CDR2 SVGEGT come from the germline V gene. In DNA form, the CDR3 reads TGTGCCAGCACCCCTCTCCGGGACAGGGGGGCCGGGGAGCTGTTTTTT. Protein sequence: CASTPLRDRGAGELFF.

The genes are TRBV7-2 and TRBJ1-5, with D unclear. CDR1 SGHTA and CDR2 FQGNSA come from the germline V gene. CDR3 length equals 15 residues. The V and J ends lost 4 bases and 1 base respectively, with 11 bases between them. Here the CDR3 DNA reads TGTGCCAGCAGCTCTAGTTACACGAGCAATCAGCCCCAGCATTTT. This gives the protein CASSSSYTSNQPQHF.

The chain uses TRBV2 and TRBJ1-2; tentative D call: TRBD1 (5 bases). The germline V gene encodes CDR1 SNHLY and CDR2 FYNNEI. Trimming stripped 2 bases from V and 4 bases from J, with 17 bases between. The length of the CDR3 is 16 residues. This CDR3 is CASSEYRRGEGYGYTF. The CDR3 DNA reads TGTGCCAGCAGTGAATATAGGAGAGGGGAGGGCTATGGCTACACCTTC.

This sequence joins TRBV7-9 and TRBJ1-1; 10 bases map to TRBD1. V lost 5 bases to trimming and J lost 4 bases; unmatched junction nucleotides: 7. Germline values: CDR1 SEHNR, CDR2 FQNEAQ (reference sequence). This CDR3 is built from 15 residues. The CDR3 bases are TGTGCCAGCAGCAAACTGACAGGGGGCGGCACTGAAGCTTTCTTT. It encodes CASSKLTGGGTEAFF.

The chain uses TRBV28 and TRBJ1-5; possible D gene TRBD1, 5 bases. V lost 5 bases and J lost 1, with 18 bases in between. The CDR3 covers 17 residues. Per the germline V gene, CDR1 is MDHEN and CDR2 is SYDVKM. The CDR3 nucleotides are TGTGCCAGCAGTGAAACCCGGGGGGGTTGGAGCAATCAGCCCCAGCATTTT. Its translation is CASSETRGGWSNQPQHF.

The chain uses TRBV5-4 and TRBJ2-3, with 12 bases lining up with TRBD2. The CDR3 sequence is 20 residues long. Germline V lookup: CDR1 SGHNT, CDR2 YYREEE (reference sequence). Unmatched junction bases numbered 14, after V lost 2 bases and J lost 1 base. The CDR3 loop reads CASSFPPASSGGDRTDTQYF. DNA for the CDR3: TGTGCCAGCAGCTTCCCACCTGCTTCTAGCGGGGGGGACCGCACAGATACGCAGTATTTT.

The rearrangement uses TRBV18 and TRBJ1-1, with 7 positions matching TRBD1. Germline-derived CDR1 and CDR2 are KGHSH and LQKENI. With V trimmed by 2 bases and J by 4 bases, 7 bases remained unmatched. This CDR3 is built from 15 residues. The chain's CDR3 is CASSPSRDRSTEAFF. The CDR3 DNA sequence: TGTGCCAGCTCACCATCTCGGGACAGAAGCACTGAAGCTTTCTTT.

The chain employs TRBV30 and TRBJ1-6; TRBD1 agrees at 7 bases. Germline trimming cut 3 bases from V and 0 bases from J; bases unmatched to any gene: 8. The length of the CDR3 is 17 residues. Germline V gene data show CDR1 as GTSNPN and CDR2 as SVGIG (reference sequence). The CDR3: CAWRERQGGSYNSPLHF. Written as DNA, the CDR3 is TGTGCCTGGAGAGAGAGACAGGGTGGCTCCTATAATTCACCCCTCCACTTT.

CDR3 sequence reads: CATSLDRGDTEAFF. The CDR3 DNA is TGTGCCACCAGCTTAGATCGCGGGGACACTGAAGCTTTCTTT. The chain employs TRBV15 and TRBJ1-1; D gene uncertain. V lost 5 bases and J lost 3, with 13 bases in between. This CDR3 is 14 amino acids long. Germline loops: CDR1 LNHNV, CDR2 YYDKDF (reference sequence).

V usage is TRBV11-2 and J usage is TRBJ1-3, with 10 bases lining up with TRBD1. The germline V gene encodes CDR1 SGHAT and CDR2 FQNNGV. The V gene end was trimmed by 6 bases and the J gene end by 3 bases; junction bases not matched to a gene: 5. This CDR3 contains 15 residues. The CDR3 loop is CASRSGQGIGNTIYF. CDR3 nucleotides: TGTGCCAGCAGGTCGGGACAGGGGATTGGAAACACCATATATTTT.

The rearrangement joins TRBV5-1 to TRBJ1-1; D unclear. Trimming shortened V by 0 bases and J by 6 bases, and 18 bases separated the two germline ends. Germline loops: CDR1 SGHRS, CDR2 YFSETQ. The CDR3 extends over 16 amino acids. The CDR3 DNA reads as TGCGCCAGCAGCTTGGGATCGGGTCTAATCATATCTGAAGCTTTCTTT. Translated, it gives CASSLGSGLIISEAFF. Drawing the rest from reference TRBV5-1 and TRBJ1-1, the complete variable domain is KAGVTQTPRYLIKTRGQQVTLSCSPISGHRSVSWYQQTPGQGLQFLFEYFSETQRNKGNFPGRFSGRQFSNSRSEMNVSTLELGDSALYLCASSLGSGLIISEAFFGQGTRLTVV.

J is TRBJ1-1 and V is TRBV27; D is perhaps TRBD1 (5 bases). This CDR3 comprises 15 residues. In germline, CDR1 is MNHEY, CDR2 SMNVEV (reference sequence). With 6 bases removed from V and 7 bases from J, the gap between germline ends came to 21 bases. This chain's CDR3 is CASRLLERGLGEAFF. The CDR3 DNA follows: TGTGCCAGCAGGCTGCTGGAAAGGGGCCTTGGTGAAGCTTTCTTT.

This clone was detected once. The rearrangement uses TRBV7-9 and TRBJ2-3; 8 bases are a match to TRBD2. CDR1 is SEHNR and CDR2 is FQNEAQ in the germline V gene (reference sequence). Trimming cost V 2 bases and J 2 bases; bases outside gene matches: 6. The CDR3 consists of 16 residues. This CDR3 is CASSLLALADTDTQYF. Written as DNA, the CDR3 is TGTGCCAGCAGCTTATTAGCACTAGCGGACACAGATACGCAGTATTTT. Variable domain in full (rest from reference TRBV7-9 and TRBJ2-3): DTGVSQNPRHKITKRGQNVTFRCDPISEHNRLYWYRQTLGQGPEFLTYFQNEAQLEKSRLLSDRFSAERPKGSFSTLEIQRTEQGDSAMYLCASSLLALADTDTQYFGPGTRLTVL.

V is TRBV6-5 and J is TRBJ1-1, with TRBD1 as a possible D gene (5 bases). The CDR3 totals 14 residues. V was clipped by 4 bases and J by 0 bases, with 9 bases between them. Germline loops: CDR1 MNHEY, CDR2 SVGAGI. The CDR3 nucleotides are TGTGCCAGCAGTTCCGACAGCATGAACACTGAAGCTTTCTTT. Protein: CASSSDSMNTEAFF.

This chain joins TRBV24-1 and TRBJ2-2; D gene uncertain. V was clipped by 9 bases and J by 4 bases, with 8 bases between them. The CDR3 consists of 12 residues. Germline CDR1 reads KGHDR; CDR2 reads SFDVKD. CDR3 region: CATCPGTGELFF. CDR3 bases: TGTGCCACCTGTCCGGGCACCGGGGAGCTGTTTTTT.

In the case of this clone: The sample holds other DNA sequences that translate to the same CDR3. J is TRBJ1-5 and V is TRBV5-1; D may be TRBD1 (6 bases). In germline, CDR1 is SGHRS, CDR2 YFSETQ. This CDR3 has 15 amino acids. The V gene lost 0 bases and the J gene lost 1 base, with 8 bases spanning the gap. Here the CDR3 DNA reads TGCGCCAGCAGCTTGGAGGGGGACAGCAATCAGCCCCAGCATTTT. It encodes CASSLEGDSNQPQHF.

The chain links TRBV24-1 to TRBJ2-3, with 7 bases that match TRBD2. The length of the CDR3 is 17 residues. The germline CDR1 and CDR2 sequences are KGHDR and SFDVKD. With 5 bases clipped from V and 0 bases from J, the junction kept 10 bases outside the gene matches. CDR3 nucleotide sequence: TGTGCCACCAGTGCCTTTCCTAGCGGATCTAGCACAGATACGCAGTATTTT. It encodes CATSAFPSGSSTDTQYF.

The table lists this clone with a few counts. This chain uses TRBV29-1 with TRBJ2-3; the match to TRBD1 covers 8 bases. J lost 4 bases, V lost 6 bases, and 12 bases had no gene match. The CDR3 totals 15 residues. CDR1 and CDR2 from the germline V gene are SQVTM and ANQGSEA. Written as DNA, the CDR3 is TGCAGCGTCGCCTGGGGACAGGCACTTGCAGATACGCAGTATTTT. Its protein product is CSVAWGQALADTQYF.